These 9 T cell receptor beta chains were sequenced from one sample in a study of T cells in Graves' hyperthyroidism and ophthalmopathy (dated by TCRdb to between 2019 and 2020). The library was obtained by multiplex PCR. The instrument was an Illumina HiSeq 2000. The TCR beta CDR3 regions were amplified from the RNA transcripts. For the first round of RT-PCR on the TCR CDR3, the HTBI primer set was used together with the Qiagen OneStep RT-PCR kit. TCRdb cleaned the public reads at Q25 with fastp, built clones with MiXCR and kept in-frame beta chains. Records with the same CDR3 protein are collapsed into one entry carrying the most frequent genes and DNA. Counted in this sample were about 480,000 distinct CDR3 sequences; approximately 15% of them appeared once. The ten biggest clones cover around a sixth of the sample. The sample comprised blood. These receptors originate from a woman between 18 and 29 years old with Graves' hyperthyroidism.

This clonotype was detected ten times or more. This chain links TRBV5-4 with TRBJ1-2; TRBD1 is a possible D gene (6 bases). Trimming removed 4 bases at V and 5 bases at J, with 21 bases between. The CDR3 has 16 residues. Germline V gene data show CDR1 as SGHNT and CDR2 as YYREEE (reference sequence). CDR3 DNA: TGTGCCAGCAGCCGAGGACGGGACACTTTGACGTATGGCTACACCTTC. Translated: CASSRGRDTLTYGYTF.

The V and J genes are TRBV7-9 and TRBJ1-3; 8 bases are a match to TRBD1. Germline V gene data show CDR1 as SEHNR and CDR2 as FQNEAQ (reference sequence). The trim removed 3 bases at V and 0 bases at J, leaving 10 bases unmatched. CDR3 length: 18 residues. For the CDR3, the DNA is TGTGCCAGCAGCTTCCCCCGGGACAGGTACCTCTCTGGAAACACCATATATTTT. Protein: CASSFPRDRYLSGNTIYF.

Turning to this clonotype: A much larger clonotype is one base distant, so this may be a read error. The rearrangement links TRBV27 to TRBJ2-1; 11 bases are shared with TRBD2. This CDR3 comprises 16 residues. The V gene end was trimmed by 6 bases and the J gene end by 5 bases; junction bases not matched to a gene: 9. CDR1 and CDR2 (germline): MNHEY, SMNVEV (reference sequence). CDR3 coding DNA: TGTGCCAGCAGGAAAGGTGGGACTAGCGGCCACAATGAGCAGTTCTTC. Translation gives CASRKGGTSGHNEQFF.

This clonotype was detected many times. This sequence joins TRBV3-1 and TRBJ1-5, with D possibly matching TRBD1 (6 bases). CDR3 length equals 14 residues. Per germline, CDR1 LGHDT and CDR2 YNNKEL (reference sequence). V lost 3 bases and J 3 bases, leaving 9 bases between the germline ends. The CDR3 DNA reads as TGTGCCAGCAGCCAGGGACACACCAATCAGCCCCAGCATTTT. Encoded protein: CASSQGHTNQPQHF. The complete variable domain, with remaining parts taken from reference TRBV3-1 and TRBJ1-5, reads DTAVSQTPKYLVTQMGNDKSIKCEQNLGHDTMYWYKQDSKKFLKIMFSYNNKELIINETVPNRFSPKSPDKAHLNLHINSLELGDSAVYFCASSQGHTNQPQHFGDGTRLSIL.

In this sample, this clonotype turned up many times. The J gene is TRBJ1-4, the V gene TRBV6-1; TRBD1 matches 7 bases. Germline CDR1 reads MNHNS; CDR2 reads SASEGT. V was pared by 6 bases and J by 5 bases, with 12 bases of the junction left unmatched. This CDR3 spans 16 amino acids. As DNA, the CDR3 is TGTGCCAGCAGGGTCTACTTACAGGGGCACAATGAAAAACTGTTTTTT. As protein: CASRVYLQGHNEKLFF.

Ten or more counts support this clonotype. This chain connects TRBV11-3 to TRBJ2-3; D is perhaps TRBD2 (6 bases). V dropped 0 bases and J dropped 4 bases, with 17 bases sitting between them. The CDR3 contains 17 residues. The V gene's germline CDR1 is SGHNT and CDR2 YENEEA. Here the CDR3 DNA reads TGTGCCAGCAGCTTAGATCAGGAAAGGACTATTGCAGATACGCAGTATTTT. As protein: CASSLDQERTIADTQYF.

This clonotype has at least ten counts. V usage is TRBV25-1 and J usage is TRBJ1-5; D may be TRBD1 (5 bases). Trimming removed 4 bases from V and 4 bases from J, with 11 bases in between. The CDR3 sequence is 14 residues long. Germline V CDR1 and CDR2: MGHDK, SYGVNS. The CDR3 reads CASSGGRANQPQHF. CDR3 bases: TGTGCCAGCAGTGGGGGCAGAGCTAATCAGCCCCAGCATTTT.

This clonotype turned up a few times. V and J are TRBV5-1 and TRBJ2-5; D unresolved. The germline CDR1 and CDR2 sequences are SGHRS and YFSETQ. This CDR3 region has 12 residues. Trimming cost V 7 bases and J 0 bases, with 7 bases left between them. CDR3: CASGPDQETQYF. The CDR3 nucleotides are TGCGCCAGCGGGCCCGACCAAGAGACCCAGTACTTC.

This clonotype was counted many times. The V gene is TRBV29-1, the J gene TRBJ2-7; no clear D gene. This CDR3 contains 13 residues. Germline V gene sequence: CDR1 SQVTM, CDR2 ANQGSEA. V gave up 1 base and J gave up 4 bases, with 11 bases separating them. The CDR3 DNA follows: TGCAGCGTTGAAGTGAAGGGTAATTACGAGCAGTACGTC. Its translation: CSVEVKGNYEQYV.